This T cell receptor (beta chain) appears in the sequencing data of a study of OX40 agonist ivuxolimab in advanced cancers. Trimming took 5 bases from V and 0 from J, leaving 13 bases between them. CDR3 length: 15 amino acids. The germline V gene has CDR1 LNHDA and CDR2 SQIVND (reference sequence). Sequencing was performed with immunoSEQ multiplex PCR; in TCRdb, only in-frame clones are kept and a portion is missing. The sample shows under 85,000 clones, around 85% of them seen only once. The V call is TRBV19, the J call TRBJ1-1, with a possible D match to TRBD1 (5 bases). The sequencing here drew on CD4+ or CD8+ T cells sorted from blood, taken in a trial of the OX40 agonist ivuxolimab. The clonotype comes from an adult with an advanced solid tumor such as melanoma, head and neck, liver or kidney cancer. CDR3: CASSAPGIMNTEAFF. CDR3 nucleotides: TGTGCCAGTAGTGCCCCAGGGATAATGAACACTGAAGCTTTCTTT.